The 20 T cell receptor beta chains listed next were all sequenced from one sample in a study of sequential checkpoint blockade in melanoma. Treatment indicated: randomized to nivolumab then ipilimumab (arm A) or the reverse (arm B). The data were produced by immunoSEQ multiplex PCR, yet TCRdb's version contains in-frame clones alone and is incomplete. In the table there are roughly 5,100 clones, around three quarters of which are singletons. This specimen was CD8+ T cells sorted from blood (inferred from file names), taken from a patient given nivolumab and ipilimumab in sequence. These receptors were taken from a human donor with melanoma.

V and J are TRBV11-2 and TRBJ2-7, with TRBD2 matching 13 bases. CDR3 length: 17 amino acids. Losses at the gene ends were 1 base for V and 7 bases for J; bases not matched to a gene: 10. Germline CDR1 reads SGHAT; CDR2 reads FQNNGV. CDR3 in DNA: TGTGCCAGCAGCTTAGGTTTTGGACTAGCGGGAGAAGGGGAGCAGTACTTC. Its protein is CASSLGFGLAGEGEQYF.

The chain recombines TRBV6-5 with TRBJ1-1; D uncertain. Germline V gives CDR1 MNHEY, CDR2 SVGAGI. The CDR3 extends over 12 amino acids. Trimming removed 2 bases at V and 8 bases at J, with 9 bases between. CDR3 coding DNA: TGTGCCAGCAGTTACGGTAGAGGGGAAGCTTTCTTT. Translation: CASSYGRGEAFF.

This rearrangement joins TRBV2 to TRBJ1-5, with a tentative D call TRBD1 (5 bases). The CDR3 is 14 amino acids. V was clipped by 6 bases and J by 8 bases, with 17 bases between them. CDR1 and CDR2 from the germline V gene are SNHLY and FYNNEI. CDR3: CASRGRGGGEPQHF. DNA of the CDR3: TGTGCCAGCAGGGGGCGGGGTGGAGGCGAGCCCCAGCATTTT.

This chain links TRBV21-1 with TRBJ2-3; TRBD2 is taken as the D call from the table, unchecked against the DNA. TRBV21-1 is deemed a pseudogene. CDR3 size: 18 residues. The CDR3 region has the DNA TGTGCCAGCAGCAAAGCACGGGAAACTAGCGGGAGCTCAGATACGCAGTATTTT. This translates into CASSKARETSGSSDTQYF.

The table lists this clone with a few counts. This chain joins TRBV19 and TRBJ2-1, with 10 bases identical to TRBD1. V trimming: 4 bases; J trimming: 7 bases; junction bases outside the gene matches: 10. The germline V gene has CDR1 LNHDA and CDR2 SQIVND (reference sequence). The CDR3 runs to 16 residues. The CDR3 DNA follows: TGTGCCAGTAGTAATCGTCCCCGGACAGGGGGTAATGAGCAGTTCTTC. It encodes CASSNRPRTGGNEQFF. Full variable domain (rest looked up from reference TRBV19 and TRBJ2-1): DGGITQSPKYLFRKEGQNVTLSCEQNLNHDAMYWYRQDPGQGLRLIYYSQIVNDFQKGDIAEGYSVSREKKESFPLTVTSAQKNPTAFYLCASSNRPRTGGNEQFFGPGTRLTVL.

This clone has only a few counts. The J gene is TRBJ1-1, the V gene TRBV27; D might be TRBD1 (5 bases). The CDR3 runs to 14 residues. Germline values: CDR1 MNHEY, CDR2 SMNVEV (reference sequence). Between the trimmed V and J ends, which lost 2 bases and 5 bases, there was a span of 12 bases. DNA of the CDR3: TGTGCCAGCAGTTTAACGGGGGGATTAACTGAAGCTTTCTTT. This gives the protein CASSLTGGLTEAFF.

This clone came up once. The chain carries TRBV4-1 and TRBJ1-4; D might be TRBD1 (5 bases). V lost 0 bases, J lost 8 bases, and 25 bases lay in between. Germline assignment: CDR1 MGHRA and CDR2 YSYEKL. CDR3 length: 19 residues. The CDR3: CASSQDKGLAGGYWEKLFF. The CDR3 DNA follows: TGCGCCAGCAGCCAAGATAAAGGGCTTGCCGGGGGGTATTGGGAAAAACTGTTTTTT.

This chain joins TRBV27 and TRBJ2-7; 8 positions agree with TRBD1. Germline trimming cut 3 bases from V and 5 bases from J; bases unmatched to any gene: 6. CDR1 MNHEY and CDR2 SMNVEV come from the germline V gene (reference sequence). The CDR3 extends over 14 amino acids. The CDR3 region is CASSFLDRGHEQYF. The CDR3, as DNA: TGTGCCAGCAGTTTTCTCGACAGGGGACACGAGCAGTACTTC.

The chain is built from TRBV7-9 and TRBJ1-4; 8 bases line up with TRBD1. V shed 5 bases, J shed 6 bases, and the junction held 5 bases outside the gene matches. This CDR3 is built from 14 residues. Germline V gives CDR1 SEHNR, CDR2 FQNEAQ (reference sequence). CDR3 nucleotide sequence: TGTGCCAGCAGCCATACAGGGGGGGATGAAAAACTGTTTTTT. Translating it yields CASSHTGGDEKLFF. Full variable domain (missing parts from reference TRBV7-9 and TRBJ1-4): DTGVSQNPRHKITKRGQNVTFRCDPISEHNRLYWYRQTLGQGPEFLTYFQNEAQLEKSRLLSDRFSAERPKGSFSTLEIQRTEQGDSAMYLCASSHTGGDEKLFFGSGTQLSVL.

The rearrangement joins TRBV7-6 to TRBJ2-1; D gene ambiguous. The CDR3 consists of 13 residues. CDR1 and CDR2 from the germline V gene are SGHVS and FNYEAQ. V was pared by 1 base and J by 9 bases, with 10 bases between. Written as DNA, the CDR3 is TGTGCCAGCAGCTTAGAAGAGGCGGCTGAGCAGTTCTTC. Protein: CASSLEEAAEQFF.

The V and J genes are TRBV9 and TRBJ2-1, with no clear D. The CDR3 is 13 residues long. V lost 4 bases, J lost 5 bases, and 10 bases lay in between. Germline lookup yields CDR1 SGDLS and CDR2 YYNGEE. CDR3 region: CASSPTPNNEQFF. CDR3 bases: TGTGCCAGCAGCCCGACACCTAACAATGAGCAGTTCTTC.

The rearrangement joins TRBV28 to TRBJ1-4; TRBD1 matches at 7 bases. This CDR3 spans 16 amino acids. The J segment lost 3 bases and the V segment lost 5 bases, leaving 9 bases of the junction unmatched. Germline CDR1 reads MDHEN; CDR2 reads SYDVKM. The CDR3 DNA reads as TGTGCCAGCAGTCAGACAGGGATTGTCGCTAATGAAAAACTGTTTTTT. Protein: CASSQTGIVANEKLFF. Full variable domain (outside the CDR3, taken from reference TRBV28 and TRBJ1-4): DVKVTQSSRYLVKRTGEKVFLECVQDMDHENMFWYRQDPGLGLRLIYFSYDVKMKEKGDIPEGYSVSREKKERFSLILESASTNQTSMYLCASSQTGIVANEKLFFGSGTQLSVL.

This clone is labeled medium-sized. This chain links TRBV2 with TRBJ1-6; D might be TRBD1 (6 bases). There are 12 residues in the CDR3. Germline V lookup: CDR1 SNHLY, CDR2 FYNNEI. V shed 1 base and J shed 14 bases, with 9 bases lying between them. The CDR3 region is CASSEVGATLHF. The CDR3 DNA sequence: TGTGCCAGCAGTGAAGTGGGGGCTACCCTCCACTTT.

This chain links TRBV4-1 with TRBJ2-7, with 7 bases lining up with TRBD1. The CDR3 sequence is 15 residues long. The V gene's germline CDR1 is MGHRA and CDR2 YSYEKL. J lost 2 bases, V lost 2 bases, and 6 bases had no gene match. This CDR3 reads CASSQQSGGTYEQYF. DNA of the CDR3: TGCGCCAGCAGCCAACAATCAGGGGGAACCTACGAGCAGTACTTC.

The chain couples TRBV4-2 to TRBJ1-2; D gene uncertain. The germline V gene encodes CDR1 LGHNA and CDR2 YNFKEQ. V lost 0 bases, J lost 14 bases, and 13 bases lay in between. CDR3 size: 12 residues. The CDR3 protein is CASSQDPRGRTF. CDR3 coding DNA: TGTGCCAGCAGCCAAGATCCCCGGGGAAGGACCTTC.

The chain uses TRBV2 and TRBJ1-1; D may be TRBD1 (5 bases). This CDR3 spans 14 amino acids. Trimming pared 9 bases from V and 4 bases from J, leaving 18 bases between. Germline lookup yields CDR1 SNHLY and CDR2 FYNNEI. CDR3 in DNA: TGTGCCAGTAGGGGTGGGGTCAGGGCCACTGAAGCTTTCTTT. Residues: CASRGGVRATEAFF.

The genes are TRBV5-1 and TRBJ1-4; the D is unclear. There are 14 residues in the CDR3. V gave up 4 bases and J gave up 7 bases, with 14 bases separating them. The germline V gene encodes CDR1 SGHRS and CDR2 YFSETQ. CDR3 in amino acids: CASSPVSQVEKLFF. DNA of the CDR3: TGCGCCAGCAGCCCCGTGAGCCAGGTTGAAAAACTGTTTTTT.

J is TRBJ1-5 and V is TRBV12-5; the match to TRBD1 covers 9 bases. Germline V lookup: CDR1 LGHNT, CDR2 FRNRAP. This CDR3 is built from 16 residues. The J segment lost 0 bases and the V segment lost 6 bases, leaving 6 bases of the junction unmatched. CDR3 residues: CASGWTGVGSNQPQHF. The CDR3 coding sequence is TGTGCTAGTGGGTGGACAGGGGTTGGTAGCAATCAGCCCCAGCATTTT.

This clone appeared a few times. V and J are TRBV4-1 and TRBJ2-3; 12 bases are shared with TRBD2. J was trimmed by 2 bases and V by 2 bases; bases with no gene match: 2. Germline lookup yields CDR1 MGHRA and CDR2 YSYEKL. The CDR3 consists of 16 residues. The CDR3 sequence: CASSQWTSGATDTQYF. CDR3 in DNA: TGCGCCAGCAGCCAATGGACTAGCGGGGCCACAGATACGCAGTATTTT.

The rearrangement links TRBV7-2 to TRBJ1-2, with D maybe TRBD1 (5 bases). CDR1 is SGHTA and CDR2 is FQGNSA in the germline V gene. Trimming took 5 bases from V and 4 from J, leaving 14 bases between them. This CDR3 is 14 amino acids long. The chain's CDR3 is CASSPLGPSYGYTF. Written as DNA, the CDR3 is TGTGCCAGCAGCCCCCTGGGGCCGAGCTATGGCTACACCTTC. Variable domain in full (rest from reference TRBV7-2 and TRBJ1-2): GAGVSQSPSNKVTEKGKDVELRCDPISGHTALYWYRQSLGQGLEFLIYFQGNSAPDKSGLPSDRFSAERTGGSVSTLTIQRTQQEDSAVYLCASSPLGPSYGYTFGSGTRLTVV.